This section outlines one TCR beta chain sequence together with its context. The data stem from a study of shared T cell receptors in the human thymus. CDR3 size: 16 residues. Germline V gene data show CDR1 as MNHEY and CDR2 as SMNVEV (reference sequence). The ends lost 6 bases at V and 2 bases at J; junction bases unmatched: 12. Repertoires were generated with immunoSEQ multiplex PCR, while TCRdb's copy carries only in-frame clones and drops some. The sample records about 660,000 clones, more than 75% being singletons. This same sample was also taken into another study, of human thymus T cells. This second study notes: Healthy Finnish infants undergoing corrective surgery for congenital heart defects provided the donor material. Thymic resections from corrective heart surgery supplied the tissue.

This rearrangement joins TRBV27 to TRBJ2-5; 7 bases map to TRBD1. Sequencing input: thymocytes. This clonotype was sampled from a boy under three years old with a congenital heart defect. The DNA for the CDR3 is TGTGCCAGCAGGCCCTCCTCGACAGGGAATCAAGAGACCCAGTACTTC. This sequence encodes CASRPSSTGNQETQYF.